Below are 18 T cell receptor beta chains sequenced from a single sample in a study of cytomegalovirus exposure and HLA in healthy donors. PCR amplification relied on 60 Vbeta primers (plus 13 Jbeta primers). Method: immunoSEQ multiplex PCR; TCRdb's copy keeps in-frame clones and lacks some. This sample's table has about 150,000 clones. The material sequenced was PBMCs. Receptor source: a woman aged 45-65 years in good health and CMV-seronegative.

This sequence joins TRBV5-1 and TRBJ2-7; D gene unclear. Per germline, CDR1 SGHRS and CDR2 YFSETQ. CDR3 length: 13 amino acids. V lost 4 bases, J lost 0 bases, and 8 bases lay in between. The CDR3 DNA is TGCGCCAGCAGCGAGAGTGCCTCCTACGAGCAGTACTTC. Translating it yields CASSESASYEQYF.

This sequence joins TRBV7-3 and TRBJ2-7; 7 positions match TRBD2. Per the germline V gene, CDR1 is SGHTA and CDR2 is FQGTGA. V was pared by 5 bases and J by 2 bases, with 9 bases of the junction left unmatched. The CDR3 covers 15 residues. The DNA of the CDR3 is TGTGCCAGCAGCCCCACGGGGGAGGGCCCCTACGAGCAGTACTTC. Translating gives CASSPTGEGPYEQYF.

J is TRBJ2-2 and V is TRBV9; 10 nucleotides agree with TRBD1. This CDR3 is 15 amino acids long. Per germline, CDR1 SGDLS and CDR2 YYNGEE. Germline trimming cut 4 bases from V and 4 bases from J; bases unmatched to any gene: 4. This CDR3 is CASSQTGGTTGELFF. The CDR3 nucleotides are TGTGCCAGCAGCCAGACAGGGGGCACCACCGGGGAGCTGTTTTTT.

The chain employs TRBV5-1 and TRBJ1-5; no clear D. Trimming cost V 0 bases and J 4 bases, with 8 bases left between them. This CDR3 has 14 amino acids. Germline CDR1 is SGHRS and CDR2 is YFSETQ. The CDR3 reads CASSLVAGNQPQHF. CDR3 coding DNA: TGCGCCAGCAGCTTGGTAGCGGGAAATCAGCCCCAGCATTTT.

The chain uses TRBV27 and TRBJ2-1; D not resolved. This CDR3 comprises 14 residues. The germline gives CDR1 MNHEY, CDR2 SMNVEV (reference sequence). V shed 3 bases and J shed 6 bases, with 12 bases lying between them. The CDR3 DNA follows: TGTGCCAGCAGTTTGAAATTAGAAAGCAATGAGCAGTTCTTC. Encoded protein: CASSLKLESNEQFF.

This sequence joins TRBV30 and TRBJ2-1; TRBD2 agrees at 14 bases. Trimming took 4 bases from V and 8 from J; bases not matched to a gene: 7. This CDR3 has 15 amino acids. Germline-derived CDR1 and CDR2 are GTSNPN and SVGIG (reference sequence). CDR3 amino acids: CAWTPTSGRAYEQFF. CDR3 bases: TGTGCCTGGACCCCGACTAGCGGGAGGGCCTATGAGCAGTTCTTC.

This chain uses TRBV27 with TRBJ2-3; TRBD1 agrees at 12 bases. The junction had 0 bases not matched to a gene; V was cut back by 3 bases and J by 2 bases. Looked up from germline, CDR1 is MNHEY and CDR2 is SMNVEV (reference sequence). This CDR3 spans 15 amino acids. DNA of the CDR3: TGTGCCAGCAGTTTGGGACAGGGGGCCACAGATACGCAGTATTTT. Residues: CASSLGQGATDTQYF.

The chain is built from TRBV4-1 and TRBJ1-2, with 9 positions matching TRBD1. Germline assignment: CDR1 MGHRA and CDR2 YSYEKL. CDR3 length equals 16 residues. The trim removed 6 bases at V and 2 bases at J, leaving 10 bases unmatched. The chain's CDR3 is CASSYDRGKSNYGYTF. For the CDR3, the DNA is TGCGCCAGCAGTTACGACAGGGGGAAATCGAACTATGGCTACACCTTC.

The CDR3 DNA reads TGTGCCACGCCGACCCGAGGGACTAACTATGGCTACACCTTC. This sequence encodes CATPTRGTNYGYTF. V is TRBV28 and J is TRBJ1-2, with no clear D. The V and J ends lost 10 bases and 0 bases respectively, with 15 bases between them. The CDR3 has 14 amino acids. Looked up from germline, CDR1 is MDHEN and CDR2 is SYDVKM.

The CDR3, as DNA: TGTGCCAGCAGCTTAAGAGGACTAGCGGGATCGGACGAGCAGTACTTC. Translation gives CASSLRGLAGSDEQYF. V usage is TRBV11-2 and J usage is TRBJ2-7; 12 positions match TRBD2. The CDR3 runs 16 residues. Unmatched junction bases numbered 7, after V lost 2 bases and J lost 5 bases. Looked up from germline, CDR1 is SGHAT and CDR2 is FQNNGV.

This chain connects TRBV29-1 to TRBJ2-1; TRBD1 matches 9 bases. The CDR3 sequence is 15 residues long. The germline CDR1 and CDR2 sequences are SQVTM and ANQGSEA. V lost 5 bases to trimming and J lost 3 bases; unmatched junction nucleotides: 8. The CDR3 coding sequence is TGCAGCGTTTGGGGCGGGGGACAGGGCTACAATGAGCAGTTCTTC. Protein sequence: CSVWGGGQGYNEQFF.

The CDR3: CASSATGRAETQYF. CDR3 nucleotide sequence: TGTGCCAGCAGCGCGACAGGGCGGGCAGAGACCCAGTACTTC. The chain uses TRBV9 and TRBJ2-5; 7 bases map to TRBD1. V was pared by 3 bases and J by 4 bases, with 6 bases of the junction left unmatched. The CDR3 totals 14 residues. The germline gives CDR1 SGDLS, CDR2 YYNGEE.

The chain has TRBV7-9 and TRBJ2-2; 10 nucleotides align to TRBD1. V was clipped by 5 bases and J by 9 bases; unmatched bases: 9. Germline assignment: CDR1 SEHNR and CDR2 FQNEAQ (reference sequence). The CDR3 loop spans 15 amino acids. In DNA form, the CDR3 reads TGTGCCAGCAGCCCGGGGACAGGGGAAGTCAGGGAGCTGTTTTTT. Residues: CASSPGTGEVRELFF. Full variable domain (missing parts from reference TRBV7-9 and TRBJ2-2): DTGVSQNPRHKITKRGQNVTFRCDPISEHNRLYWYRQTLGQGPEFLTYFQNEAQLEKSRLLSDRFSAERPKGSFSTLEIQRTEQGDSAMYLCASSPGTGEVRELFFGEGSRLTVL.

The chain recombines TRBV7-2 with TRBJ2-2, with TRBD2 identical over 14 bases. This CDR3 contains 17 residues. Trimming removed 1 base from V and 5 bases from J; junction bases left unmatched: 3. Germline CDR1 reads SGHTA; CDR2 reads FQGNSA. CDR3 coding DNA: TGTGCCAGCAGCTTAGGAGGACTAGCGGGAGGTACCGGGGAGCTGTTTTTT. Protein sequence: CASSLGGLAGGTGELFF.

The rearrangement uses TRBV2 and TRBJ2-1; 7 nucleotides align to TRBD1. Germline assignment: CDR1 SNHLY and CDR2 FYNNEI. CDR3 size: 15 residues. The ends lost 7 bases at V and 0 bases at J; junction bases unmatched: 6. CDR3 coding DNA: TGTGCCAGCATGTGGGCAGGGGGCTCCTACAATGAGCAGTTCTTC. Its protein is CASMWAGGSYNEQFF.

The V and J genes are TRBV28 and TRBJ1-5; D gene ambiguous. V gave up 8 bases and J gave up 6 bases, with 23 bases separating them. Germline V gene data show CDR1 as MDHEN and CDR2 as SYDVKM. There are 16 residues in the CDR3. CDR3 in DNA: TGTGCCAGCCTTAAACAGTTCGGAAGTAAGGTTCAGCCCCAGCATTTT. Its translation is CASLKQFGSKVQPQHF.

The chain uses TRBV20-1 and TRBJ1-2; 7 bases line up with TRBD1. The CDR3 covers 11 residues. J was trimmed by 9 bases and V by 6 bases; bases with no gene match: 7. In germline, CDR1 is DFQATT, CDR2 SNEGSKA (reference sequence). The CDR3 sequence is CSAPDRVSYTF. The CDR3 nucleotides are TGCAGTGCCCCCGACAGGGTTAGCTACACCTTC.

This sequence joins TRBV5-1 and TRBJ1-6; weak D call: TRBD1 (6 bases). Trimming shortened V by 0 bases and J by 7 bases, and 11 bases separated the two germline ends. Germline assignment: CDR1 SGHRS and CDR2 YFSETQ. The CDR3 is 15 amino acids. The CDR3: CASSLDPGENSPLHF. CDR3 sequence (DNA): TGCGCCAGCAGCTTGGATCCAGGGGAGAATTCACCCCTCCACTTT.